These T cell receptor beta chains were read from a single sample in a study of T-cell reconstitution after alpha-beta-depleted transplantation in children. TCRdb redid the calling of the PCR reads with MiXCR, one entry per CDR3 protein. The sample shows 250,000 to 400,000 distinct CDR3 sequences, around 20% of them seen only once. Sequenced material: PBMCs, mostly from graft donor cells, taken 180 days after TCRalphabeta/CD19-depleted stem cell transplant. These receptors originate from a male patient between 5 and 17 years old who had a stem cell transplant for acute lymphoblastic leukemia, so the T cells may come from the graft donor. CDR3s include the opening cysteine and the closing phenylalanine or tryptophan. A D gene is named only where the DNA matches it firmly. Clone size appears in some rows only: once, few, many, or a class for an expanded clone.

few	-	TRBV15	TRBJ2-5	CATSRGGALETQYF	TGTGCCACCAGCAGAGGGGGGGCTCTGGAGACCCAGTACTTC
-	-	TRBV29-1	TRBJ2-1	CSVWKLVRTYNEQFF	TGCAGCGTTTGGAAACTAGTCAGGACCTACAATGAGCAGTTCTTC
few	-	TRBV5-6	TRBJ1-2	CASSPRAVPKSLYGYTF	TGTGCCAGCAGCCCCAGAGCAGTTCCTAAAAGCCTCTATGGCTACACCTTC
few	TRBD1	TRBV7-9	TRBJ2-5	CASSDRQGFGETQYF	TGTGCCAGCAGCGATAGACAGGGTTTTGGAGAGACCCAGTACTTC
-	-	TRBV5-5	TRBJ2-3	CASSLEGPGFTDTQYF	TGTGCCAGCAGCTTAGAGGGTCCGGGCTTCACAGATACGCAGTATTTT
many	-	TRBV4-1	TRBJ2-1	CASSLRGAYNEQFF	TGCGCCAGCAGCCTAAGAGGGGCTTACAATGAGCAGTTCTTC
few	-	TRBV5-1	TRBJ2-3	CASSLVLDTDTQYF	TGCGCCAGCAGCTTGGTTCTAGACACAGATACGCAGTATTTT
-	-	TRBV5-1	TRBJ1-2	CASSPRRGSYGYTF	TGCGCCAGCAGTCCCCGCAGGGGAAGCTATGGCTACACCTTC
-	TRBD1	TRBV7-8	TRBJ1-2	CASSLVTGTGLHYGYTF	TGTGCCAGCAGCTTAGTCACCGGGACAGGCTTACACTATGGCTACACCTTC
-	-	TRBV21-1	TRBJ1-1	CANLREIGVNTEAFF	TGTGCCAACCTCAGGGAGATTGGTGTGAACACTGAAGCTTTCTTT
-	TRBD2	TRBV5-1	TRBJ2-7	CASSLGYREGPYEQYF	TGCGCCAGCAGCTTGGGGTACCGGGAGGGCCCGTACGAGCAGTACTTC
few	-	TRBV7-6	TRBJ2-7	CASSPDEDVRSYEQYF	TGTGCCAGCAGCCCGGATGAAGATGTCAGATCCTACGAGCAGTACTTC
once	TRBD1	TRBV18	TRBJ2-1	CASSSPGQAEKQFF	TGTGCCAGCTCATCCCCTGGACAGGCAGAGAAACAGTTCTTC
-	-	TRBV15	TRBJ2-2	CATSRAFRGPTNTGELFF	TGTGCCACCAGCAGAGCGTTTAGGGGCCCCACGAACACCGGGGAGCTGTTTTTT
-	TRBD1	TRBV27	TRBJ2-7	CASSAPGQGTEQYF	TGTGCCAGCAGTGCTCCGGGACAGGGCACCGAGCAGTACTTC
-	-	TRBV5-1	TRBJ2-7	CASSSTGRAYEQYF	TGCGCCAGCAGCTCAACAGGGAGGGCGTACGAGCAGTACTTC
few	-	TRBV5-4	TRBJ2-2	CASRDPAGELFF	TGTGCCAGCAGGGACCCGGCCGGGGAGCTGTTTTTT
-	-	TRBV5-1	TRBJ2-3	CASSPDSSTDTQYF	TGCGCCAGCAGCCCGGACAGTAGCACAGATACGCAGTATTTT
few	-	TRBV20-1	TRBJ2-5	CSAPEWGRETQYF	TGCAGTGCTCCCGAGTGGGGCCGAGAGACCCAGTACTTC
few	-	TRBV7-3	TRBJ2-7	CASSLRVPVEKVYEQYF	TGTGCCAGCAGCTTAAGAGTTCCGGTAGAAAAGGTCTACGAGCAGTACTTC
-	-	TRBV3-1	TRBJ2-5	CASSQDREIETQYF	TGTGCCAGCAGCCAAGATAGGGAGATTGAGACCCAGTACTTC
-	TRBD2	TRBV5-1	TRBJ2-7	CASSPSAGNSYEQYF	TGCGCCAGCAGCCCTTCAGCGGGAAACTCCTACGAGCAGTACTTC
few	TRBD1	TRBV24-1	TRBJ2-1	CATSAPPGQGAKSYNEQFF	TGTGCCACCAGTGCACCCCCGGGACAGGGGGCAAAGTCCTACAATGAGCAGTTCTTC
few	-	TRBV12-3/TRBV12-4	TRBJ1-1	CASSLAQDTEAFF	TGTGCCAGCAGTTTAGCACAGGACACTGAAGCTTTCTTT
-	TRBD2	TRBV5-1	TRBJ2-1	CASSGLSGTLTSGSLGFSYNEQFF	TGCGCCAGCAGCGGGTTATCCGGGACGTTGACTAGCGGGAGTCTGGGATTCTCCTACAATGAGCAGTTCTTC
-	-	TRBV24-1	TRBJ2-2	CATSPYTGELFF	TGTGCCACCAGCCCATACACCGGGGAGCTGTTTTTT
many	TRBD1	TRBV29-1	TRBJ2-6	CSVLRDSPISGANVLTF	TGCAGCGTTCTCCGGGACAGTCCTATCTCTGGGGCCAACGTCCTGACTTTC
-	TRBD1	TRBV7-8	TRBJ2-3	CASTLGGRDTQYF	TGTGCCAGCACTCTAGGGGGCAGAGATACGCAGTATTTT
-	-	TRBV12-3/TRBV12-4	TRBJ2-7	CASSFGDPTYEQYF	TGTGCCAGCAGTTTCGGGGACCCTACCTACGAGCAGTACTTC
few	-	TRBV5-1	TRBJ1-2	CASSVWTANYGYTF	TGCGCCAGCAGCGTCTGGACAGCTAACTATGGCTACACCTTC
-	TRBD2	TRBV20-1	TRBJ2-1	CSATREGGPYNEQFF	TGCAGTGCTACTAGGGAGGGAGGGCCCTACAATGAGCAGTTCTTC
few	-	TRBV11-2	TRBJ2-1	CASSLDPKLGRVEQFF	TGTGCCAGCAGCTTAGACCCGAAACTAGGCAGGGTTGAGCAGTTCTTC
few	-	TRBV5-1	TRBJ2-1	CASSPKPGSGPENEQFF	TGCGCCAGCAGCCCGAAGCCGGGATCTGGCCCCGAGAATGAGCAGTTCTTC
-	TRBD2	TRBV7-7	TRBJ2-1	CASTPGGSNEQFF	TGTGCCAGCACCCCAGGCGGGAGCAATGAGCAGTTCTTC
few	TRBD2	TRBV12-3/TRBV12-4	TRBJ2-3	CASSGGLAATDTQYF	TGTGCCAGCAGCGGGGGACTAGCGGCCACAGATACGCAGTATTTT
-	-	TRBV27	TRBJ2-3	CASSATRTLFTDTQYF	TGTGCCAGCAGTGCGACCCGGACTCTTTTCACAGATACGCAGTATTTT
-	-	TRBV9	TRBJ2-3	CASSVEQYF	TGTGCCAGCAGCGTAGAGCAGTATTTT
few	-	TRBV20-1	TRBJ2-7	CSARAVLSRLEQYF	TGCAGTGCTAGGGCAGTCCTTTCTCGGCTCGAGCAGTACTTC
-	TRBD2	TRBV9	TRBJ2-1	CASSVAPLAGVGNEQFF	TGTGCCAGCAGCGTAGCTCCGCTAGCGGGAGTAGGCAATGAGCAGTTCTTC
few	-	TRBV7-3	TRBJ2-2	CASSLTRFNTGELFF	TGTGCCAGCAGCCTCACTAGGTTCAACACCGGGGAGCTGTTTTTT
-	-	TRBV12-3/TRBV12-4	TRBJ2-1	CASSLGGVVCNEQFF	TGTGCCAGCAGTTTAGGGGGGGTCGTGTGCAATGAGCAGTTCTTC
-	-	TRBV6-1	TRBJ2-7	CASSGGAATTRYEQYF	TGTGCCAGCAGTGGGGGGGCAGCGACTACGAGATACGAGCAGTACTTC
many	TRBD2	TRBV24-1	TRBJ2-5	CATSGTSGSQETQYF	TGTGCCACCAGTGGGACTAGCGGGAGCCAAGAGACCCAGTACTTC
-	-	TRBV9	TRBJ1-5	CASSEDFGQPQHF	TGTGCCAGCAGCGAAGATTTTGGACAGCCCCAGCATTTT
-	-	TRBV27	TRBJ2-7	CASSPWGSSYEQYF	TGTGCCAGCAGTCCCTGGGGGAGCTCCTACGAGCAGTACTTC
-	-	TRBV21-1	TRBJ2-1	CASSKAGKRPYNEQFF	TGTGCCAGCAGCAAAGCTGGGAAGAGGCCCTACAATGAGCAGTTCTTC
-	-	TRBV5-5	TRBJ1-1	CASSATNTEAFF	TGTGCCAGCAGCGCTACGAACACTGAAGCTTTCTTT
-	-	TRBV9	TRBJ2-5	CASSVRATVPETQYF	TGTGCCAGCAGCGTTCGGGCTACAGTTCCAGAGACCCAGTACTTC
few	TRBD2	TRBV4-1	TRBJ2-7	CASSQIGTSGNREQYF	TGCGCCAGCAGCCAGATCGGGACTAGCGGGAACCGCGAGCAGTACTTC
few	TRBD1	TRBV7-9	TRBJ2-5	CASSSTGQETQYF	TGTGCCAGCAGCTCGACAGGGCAAGAGACCCAGTACTTC
-	TRBD1	TRBV29-1	TRBJ2-3	CSVEDLGTEGDTQYF	TGCAGCGTTGAAGATCTAGGGACAGAGGGAGATACGCAGTATTTT
few	TRBD1	TRBV2	TRBJ1-5	CASSEEGQGLGPQHF	TGTGCCAGCAGTGAGGAGGGACAGGGTTTAGGGCCCCAGCATTTT
-	-	TRBV27	TRBJ1-3	CASSLGGHGNTIYF	TGTGCCAGCAGTTTAGGGGGGCACGGAAACACCATATATTTT